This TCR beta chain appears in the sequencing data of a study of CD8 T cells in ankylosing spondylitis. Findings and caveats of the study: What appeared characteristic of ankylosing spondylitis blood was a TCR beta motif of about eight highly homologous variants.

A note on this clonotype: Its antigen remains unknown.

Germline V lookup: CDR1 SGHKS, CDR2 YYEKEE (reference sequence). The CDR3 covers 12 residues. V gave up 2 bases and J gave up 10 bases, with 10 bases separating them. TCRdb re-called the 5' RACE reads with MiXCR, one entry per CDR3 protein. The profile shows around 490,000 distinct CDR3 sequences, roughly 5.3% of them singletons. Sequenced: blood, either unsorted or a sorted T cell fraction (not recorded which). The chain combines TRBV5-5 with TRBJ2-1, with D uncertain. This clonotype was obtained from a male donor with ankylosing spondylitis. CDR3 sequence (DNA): TGTGCCAGCAGCTTCTGGCTAAGGGAGCAGTTCTTC. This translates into CASSFWLREQFF.